One and the same sample provided the 7 T cell receptor beta chains below, sequenced in a study of shared T cell receptors in the human thymus. TCRdb keeps only in-frame clones here, not all; method: immunoSEQ multiplex PCR. The table has 720,000 or so clones, 80% to 90% seen once. The sample was also reused in another study, on human thymus T cells.

The sequencing sample was made of thymocytes. The receptors derive from a girl under three years old with a congenital heart defect.

This chain links TRBV2 with TRBJ1-2, with D possibly matching TRBD1 (6 bases). Trimming stripped 4 bases from V and 4 bases from J, with 13 bases between. The CDR3 covers 14 residues. The germline V gene encodes CDR1 SNHLY and CDR2 FYNNEI. The CDR3 bases are TGTGCCAGCAGTGTTAAGGGGGTGGGCTATGGCTACACCTTC. Translated, it gives CASSVKGVGYGYTF.

This chain links TRBV29-1 with TRBJ1-1; D possibly corresponds to TRBD1 (5 bases). The CDR3 covers 13 residues. Germline loops: CDR1 SQVTM, CDR2 ANQGSEA. Trimming stripped 5 bases from V and 0 bases from J, with 10 bases between. Written as DNA, the CDR3 is TGCAGCGTTCTAAAGACAGTGAACACTGAAGCTTTCTTT. This translates into CSVLKTVNTEAFF. Drawing the rest from reference TRBV29-1 and TRBJ1-1, the complete variable domain is SAVISQKPSRDICQRGTSLTIQCQVDSQVTMMFWYRQQPGQSLTLIATANQGSEATYESGFVIDKFPISRPNLTFSTLTVSNMSPEDSSIYLCSVLKTVNTEAFFGQGTRLTVV.

The genes are TRBV29-1 and TRBJ1-2, with TRBD1 identical over 9 bases. Germline V gene data show CDR1 as SQVTM and CDR2 as ANQGSEA. The CDR3 is 13 residues long. Trimming cost V 7 bases and J 4 bases; bases outside gene matches: 7. The CDR3 coding sequence is TGCAGCGCTTGGACAGGGGAGGGCTATGGCTACACCTTC. Translated, it gives CSAWTGEGYGYTF. Complete variable domain (other parts from reference TRBV29-1 and TRBJ1-2): SAVISQKPSRDICQRGTSLTIQCQVDSQVTMMFWYRQQPGQSLTLIATANQGSEATYESGFVIDKFPISRPNLTFSTLTVSNMSPEDSSIYLCSAWTGEGYGYTFGSGTRLTVV.

The rearrangement joins TRBV5-6 to TRBJ2-3; D gene ambiguous. The CDR3 covers 10 residues. Germline V CDR1 and CDR2: SGHDT, YYEEEE. Trimming took 4 bases from V and 5 from J, leaving 2 bases between them. This chain's CDR3 is CASSRDTQYF. CDR3 DNA: TGTGCCAGCAGCCGAGATACGCAGTATTTT.

J is TRBJ1-4 and V is TRBV4-2; D remains ambiguous. CDR1 and CDR2 from the germline V gene are LGHNA and YNFKEQ. CDR3 length: 16 amino acids. V gave up 4 bases and J gave up 3 bases, with 15 bases separating them. CDR3 region: CASSLQKRGSNEKLFF. The DNA for the CDR3 is TGTGCCAGCAGCCTGCAGAAGCGGGGTTCTAATGAAAAACTGTTTTTT.

The chain carries TRBV15 and TRBJ2-5; 9 bases align to TRBD2. Losses at the gene ends were 4 bases for V and 4 bases for J; bases not matched to a gene: 16. Germline lookup yields CDR1 LNHNV and CDR2 YYDKDF (reference sequence). The CDR3 is 18 residues long. CDR3 protein: CATSMGELAGLRGETQYF. DNA of the CDR3: TGTGCCACCAGCATGGGGGAACTAGCGGGCCTGAGGGGAGAGACCCAGTACTTC.

The rearrangement uses TRBV2 and TRBJ2-2, with a possible D match to TRBD2 (7 bases). This CDR3 is 19 amino acids long. CDR1 SNHLY and CDR2 FYNNEI come from the germline V gene. V gave up 5 bases and J gave up 1 base, with 23 bases separating them. CDR3 nucleotide sequence: TGTGCCAGCAGTCCTCAAAGTGGGGGGGCAGTCCGGAACACCGGGGAGCTGTTTTTT. Protein product: CASSPQSGGAVRNTGELFF.